The rows below give T cell receptor beta chains drawn from one sample of a study of blood T cell repertoires in COVID-19. Some clones are missing from TCRdb's copy, which holds only in-frame ones; the method was immunoSEQ multiplex PCR. The sample consists of hundreds of thousands of clones, more than 70% of them appearing once. Source material: peripheral blood. Receptors were obtained from a woman aged 50 to 60 with acute or convalescent COVID-19. The CDR3 runs from the conserved cysteine through the conserved F or W. The order of the fields is J gene, D gene, V gene, clone size, CDR3 DNA, CDR3 protein. A D gene is named only where the DNA matches it firmly. A row's size may be missing; if present it is once, few, many or a size class.

TRBJ1-2 - TRBV18 - TGTGCCAGCTCACCCTTGGACAGTCTCCCTAACTATGGCTACACCTTC CASSPLDSLPNYGYTF
TRBJ2-2 - TRBV4-2 - TGTGCCAGCAGCCAAACTTTAGCGGTAGACACCGGGGAGCTGTTTTTT CASSQTLAVDTGELFF
TRBJ1-4 - TRBV5-6 - TGTGCCAGCAGCTTGATAGGGGCTGGTGAAAAACTGTTTTTT CASSLIGAGEKLFF
TRBJ1-5 - TRBV2 - TGTGCCAGCAGTGGGACAGGCAATCAGCCCCAGCATTTT CASSGTGNQPQHF
TRBJ2-3 TRBD2 TRBV6-1 - TGTGCCAGCAGTGATACACTAGCGGGAGCAGATACGCAGTATTTT CASSDTLAGADTQYF
TRBJ2-7 TRBD2 TRBV19 - TGTGCCACCTCCACTGGGAGGGGTATCCCCTACGAGCAGTACTTC CATSTGRGIPYEQYF
TRBJ1-3 TRBD1 TRBV27 once TGTGCCAGCAGAAAACGAGGGACAGGGGTTGGAGCTGGAAACACCATATATTTT CASRKRGTGVGAGNTIYF
TRBJ1-3 - TRBV2 few TGTGCCAGCAGGGACATAGGCTCTGGAAACACCATATATTTT CASRDIGSGNTIYF
TRBJ1-6 - TRBV5-1 - TGCGCCAGCAGCCCTGGACAGCCGCTAAGCTCCTATAATTCACCCCTCCACTTT CASSPGQPLSSYNSPLHF
TRBJ2-5 TRBD2 TRBV5-1 once TGCGCCAGCAGCTCCTCGGGAGGTATACAAGAGACCCAGTACTTC CASSSSGGIQETQYF
TRBJ2-5 - TRBV20-1 - TGCAGTGCTAGTCCCCGGACGGGAGAAGAGACCCAGTACTTC CSASPRTGEETQYF
TRBJ1-6 TRBD1 TRBV3-1/TRBV3-2 few TGTGCCAGCAGCCAAGGGACAGGGGGCCGAAGTGGTTCACCCCTCCACTTT CASSQGTGGRSGSPLHF
TRBJ2-7 - TRBV6-6 - TGTGCCAGCACATCCAGGGGACGGGACGAGCAGTACTTC CASTSRGRDEQYF
TRBJ2-6 - TRBV10-3 - TGTGCCATCAGTGGTCCGGGAAGCTCTGGGGCCAACGTCCTGACTTTC CAISGPGSSGANVLTF
TRBJ1-4 - TRBV2 once TGTGCCAGCAGTACTACAGGGATGGAGGAACTGTTTTTT CASSTTGMEELFF
TRBJ2-2 - TRBV27 - TGTGCCAGCAGTTTATTTAGTACCGGGGAGCTGTTTTTT CASSLFSTGELFF
TRBJ1-1 TRBD1 TRBV19 few TGTGCCAGTAGTCCCCGGACAGGGACGGACACTGAAGCTTTCTTT CASSPRTGTDTEAFF